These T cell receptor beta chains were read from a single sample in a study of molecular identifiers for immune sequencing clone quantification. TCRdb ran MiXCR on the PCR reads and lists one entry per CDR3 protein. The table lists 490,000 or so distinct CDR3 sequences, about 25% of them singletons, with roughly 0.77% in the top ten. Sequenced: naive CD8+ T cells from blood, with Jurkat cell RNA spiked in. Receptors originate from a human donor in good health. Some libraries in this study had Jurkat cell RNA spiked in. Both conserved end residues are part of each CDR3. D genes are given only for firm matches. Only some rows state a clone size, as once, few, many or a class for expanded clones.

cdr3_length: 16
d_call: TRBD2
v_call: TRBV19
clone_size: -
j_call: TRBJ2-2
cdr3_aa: CASSISGGPNTGELFF
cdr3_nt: TGTGCCAGTAGTATAAGCGGGGGACCGAACACCGGGGAGCTGTTTTTT

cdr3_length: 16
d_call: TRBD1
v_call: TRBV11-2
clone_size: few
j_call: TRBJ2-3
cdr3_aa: CASSLGFQGAIDTQYF
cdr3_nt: TGTGCCAGCAGCTTAGGTTTTCAGGGGGCAATAGATACGCAGTATTTT

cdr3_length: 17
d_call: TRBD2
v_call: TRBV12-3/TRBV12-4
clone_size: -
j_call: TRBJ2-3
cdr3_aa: CASRSAGGGAKTDTQYF
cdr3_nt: TGTGCCAGCAGATCTGCCGGGGGGGGGGCCAAGACAGATACGCAGTATTTT

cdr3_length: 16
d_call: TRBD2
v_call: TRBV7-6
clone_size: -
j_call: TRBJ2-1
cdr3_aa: CASSSLAVPVGNEQFF
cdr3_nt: TGTGCCAGCAGCTCACTAGCGGTCCCCGTCGGAAATGAGCAGTTCTTC

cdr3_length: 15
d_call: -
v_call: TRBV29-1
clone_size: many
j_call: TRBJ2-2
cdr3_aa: CSVVGTFANTGELFF
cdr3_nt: TGCAGCGTCGTTGGGACATTCGCGAACACCGGGGAGCTGTTTTTT

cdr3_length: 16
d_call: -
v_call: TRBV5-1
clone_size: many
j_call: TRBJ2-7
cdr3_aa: CASSLGAPHYNYEQYF
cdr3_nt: TGCGCCAGCAGCTTGGGGGCCCCTCATTATAACTACGAGCAGTACTTC

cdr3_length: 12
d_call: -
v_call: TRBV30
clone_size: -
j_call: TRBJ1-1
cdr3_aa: CAWSPVRPEASF
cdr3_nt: TGTGCCTGGAGTCCGGTTAGGCCTGAAGCTTCCTTC

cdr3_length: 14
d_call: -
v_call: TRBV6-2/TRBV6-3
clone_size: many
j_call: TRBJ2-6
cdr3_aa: CATLGQSGANVLTF
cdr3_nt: TGTGCCACCCTCGGACAGTCTGGGGCCAACGTCCTGACTTTC

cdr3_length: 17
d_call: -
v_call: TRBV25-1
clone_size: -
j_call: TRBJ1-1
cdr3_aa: CASVAGAALGWDTEAFF
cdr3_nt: TGTGCCAGCGTGGCGGGGGCGGCTCTGGGATGGGACACTGAAGCTTTCTTT

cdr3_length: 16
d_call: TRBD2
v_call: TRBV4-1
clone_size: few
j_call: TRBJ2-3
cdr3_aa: CASSPERGRVVDTQYF
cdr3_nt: TGCGCCAGCAGCCCGGAGCGCGGGAGGGTGGTAGATACGCAGTATTTT

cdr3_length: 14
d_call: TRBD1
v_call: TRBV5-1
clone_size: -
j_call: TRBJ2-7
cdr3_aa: CASSLVGQEHEQYF
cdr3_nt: TGCGCCAGCAGCTTGGTTGGACAGGAACACGAGCAGTACTTC

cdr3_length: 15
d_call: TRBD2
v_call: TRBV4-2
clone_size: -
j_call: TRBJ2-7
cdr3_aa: CASSQDLPSGSEQYF
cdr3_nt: TGTGCCAGCAGCCAAGATCTTCCTAGCGGGAGTGAGCAGTACTTC

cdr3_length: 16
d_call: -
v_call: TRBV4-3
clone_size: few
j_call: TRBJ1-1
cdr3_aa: CASSQRDTSGNTEAFF
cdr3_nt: TGCGCCAGCAGCCAAAGGGACACCTCAGGGAACACTGAAGCTTTCTTT

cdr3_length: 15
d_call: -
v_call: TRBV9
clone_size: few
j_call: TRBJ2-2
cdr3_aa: CASSPREGFTGELFF
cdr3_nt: TGTGCCAGCAGCCCTCGAGAGGGGTTCACCGGGGAGCTGTTTTTT

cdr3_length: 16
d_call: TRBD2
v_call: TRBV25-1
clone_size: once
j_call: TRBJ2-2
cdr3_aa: CASSERGGGYTGELFF
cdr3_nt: TGTGCCAGCAGTGAACGGGGGGGCGGTTACACCGGGGAGCTGTTTTTT